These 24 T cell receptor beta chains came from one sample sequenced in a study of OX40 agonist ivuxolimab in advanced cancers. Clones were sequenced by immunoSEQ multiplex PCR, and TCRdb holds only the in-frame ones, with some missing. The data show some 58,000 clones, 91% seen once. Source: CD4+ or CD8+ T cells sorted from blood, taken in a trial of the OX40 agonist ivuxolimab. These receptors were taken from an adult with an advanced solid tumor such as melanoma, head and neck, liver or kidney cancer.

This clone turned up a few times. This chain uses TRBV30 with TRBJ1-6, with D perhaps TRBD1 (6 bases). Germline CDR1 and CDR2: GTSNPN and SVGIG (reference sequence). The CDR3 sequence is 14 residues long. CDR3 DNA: TGTGCTTGCGGACAGACGGTGAATAATTCACCCCTCCACTTT. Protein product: CACGQTVNNSPLHF.

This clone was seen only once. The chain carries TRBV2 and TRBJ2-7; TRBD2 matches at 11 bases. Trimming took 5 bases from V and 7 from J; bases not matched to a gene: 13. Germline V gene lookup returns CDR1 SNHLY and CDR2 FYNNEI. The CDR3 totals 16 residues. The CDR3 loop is CASSFRLAGSTGEQYF. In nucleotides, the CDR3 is TGTGCCAGCAGTTTTAGACTAGCGGGGTCTACCGGGGAGCAGTACTTC. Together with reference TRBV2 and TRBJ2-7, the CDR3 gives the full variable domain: EPEVTQTPSHQVTQMGQEVILRCVPISNHLYFYWYRQILGQKVEFLVSFYNNEISEKSEIFDDQFSVERPDGSNFTLKIRSTKLEDSAMYFCASSFRLAGSTGEQYFGPGTRLTVT.

Written as DNA, the CDR3 is TGTGCCAGCAGCTCCCAGATAAGACAGGGGGAGGAGACCCAGTACTTC. Encoded protein: CASSSQIRQGEETQYF. The chain joins TRBV5-6 to TRBJ2-5; 9 nucleotides align to TRBD1. CDR3 length: 16 residues. Looked up from germline, CDR1 is SGHDT and CDR2 is YYEEEE. Trimming at V came to 3 bases and at J to 5 bases, leaving 11 bases not matched to a gene.

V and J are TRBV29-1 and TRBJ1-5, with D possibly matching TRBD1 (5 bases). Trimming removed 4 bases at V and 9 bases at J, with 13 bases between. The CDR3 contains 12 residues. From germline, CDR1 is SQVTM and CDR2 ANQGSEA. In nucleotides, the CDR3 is TGCAGCGTTGCCAGGGTCGGAGGGCCCCAGCATTTT. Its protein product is CSVARVGGPQHF.

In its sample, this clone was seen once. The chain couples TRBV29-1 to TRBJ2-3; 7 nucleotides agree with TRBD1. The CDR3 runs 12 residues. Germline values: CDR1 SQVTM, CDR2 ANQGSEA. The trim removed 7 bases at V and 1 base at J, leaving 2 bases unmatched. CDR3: CSGGQGTDTQYF. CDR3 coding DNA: TGCAGCGGTGGACAGGGCACAGATACGCAGTATTTT.

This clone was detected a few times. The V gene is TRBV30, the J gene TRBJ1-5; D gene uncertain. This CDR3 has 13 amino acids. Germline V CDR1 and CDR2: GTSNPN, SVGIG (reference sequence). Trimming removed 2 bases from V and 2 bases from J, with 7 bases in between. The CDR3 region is CAWSKEGNQPQHF. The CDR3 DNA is TGTGCCTGGAGTAAGGAGGGCAATCAGCCCCAGCATTTT.

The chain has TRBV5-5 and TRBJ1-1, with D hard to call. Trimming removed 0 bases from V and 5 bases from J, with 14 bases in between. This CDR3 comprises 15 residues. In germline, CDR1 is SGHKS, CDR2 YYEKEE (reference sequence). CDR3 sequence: CASSLGAASGTEAFF. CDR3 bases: TGTGCCAGCAGCTTGGGTGCCGCTTCGGGGACTGAAGCTTTCTTT.

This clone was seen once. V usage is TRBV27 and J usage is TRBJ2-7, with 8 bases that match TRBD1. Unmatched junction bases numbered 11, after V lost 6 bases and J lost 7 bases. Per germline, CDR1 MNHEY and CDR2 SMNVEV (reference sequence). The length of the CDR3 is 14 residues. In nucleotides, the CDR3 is TGTGCCAGCAGGCGACAGGGGTCCTTAGGGGAGCAGTACTTC. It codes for CASRRQGSLGEQYF.

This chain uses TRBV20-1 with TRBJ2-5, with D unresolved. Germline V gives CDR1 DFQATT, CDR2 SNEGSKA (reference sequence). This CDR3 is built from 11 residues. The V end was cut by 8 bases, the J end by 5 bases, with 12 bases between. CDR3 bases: TGCAGTCAGCTAAAAAGGGAGACCCAGTACTTC. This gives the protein CSQLKRETQYF.

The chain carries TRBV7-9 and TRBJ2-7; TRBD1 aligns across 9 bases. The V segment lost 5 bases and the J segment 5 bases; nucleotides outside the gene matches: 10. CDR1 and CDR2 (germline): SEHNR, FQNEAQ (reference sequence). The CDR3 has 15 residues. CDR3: CASSRIGTGLHEQYF. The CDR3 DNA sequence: TGTGCCAGCAGCCGAATCGGGACAGGGCTCCACGAGCAGTACTTC.

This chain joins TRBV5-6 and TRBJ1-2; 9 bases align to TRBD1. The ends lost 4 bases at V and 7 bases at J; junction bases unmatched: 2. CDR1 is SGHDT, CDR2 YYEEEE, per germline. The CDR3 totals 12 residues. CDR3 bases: TGTGCCAGCAGCCCGGGACAGGGTGGCTACACCTTC. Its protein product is CASSPGQGGYTF.

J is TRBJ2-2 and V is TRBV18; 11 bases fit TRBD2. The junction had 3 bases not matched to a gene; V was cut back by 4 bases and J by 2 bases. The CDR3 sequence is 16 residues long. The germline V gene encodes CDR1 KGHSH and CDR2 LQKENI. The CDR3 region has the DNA TGTGCCAGCTCACTAACTAGCGGGAGTAACACCGGGGAGCTGTTTTTT. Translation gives CASSLTSGSNTGELFF.

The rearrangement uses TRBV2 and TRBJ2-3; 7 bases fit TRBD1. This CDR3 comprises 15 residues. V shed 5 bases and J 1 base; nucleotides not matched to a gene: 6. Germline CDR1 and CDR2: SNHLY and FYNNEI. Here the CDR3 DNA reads TGTGCCAGCAGTTTGACAGGGTCAGGCACAGATACGCAGTATTTT. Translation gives CASSLTGSGTDTQYF.

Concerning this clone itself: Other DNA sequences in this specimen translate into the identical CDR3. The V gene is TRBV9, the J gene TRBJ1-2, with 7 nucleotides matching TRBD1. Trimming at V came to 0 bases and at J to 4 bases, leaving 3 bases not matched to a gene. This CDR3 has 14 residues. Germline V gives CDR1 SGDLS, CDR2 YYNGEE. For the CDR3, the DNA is TGTGCCAGCAGCGTAGAGGGGGCGGGCTATGGCTACACCTTC. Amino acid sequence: CASSVEGAGYGYTF.

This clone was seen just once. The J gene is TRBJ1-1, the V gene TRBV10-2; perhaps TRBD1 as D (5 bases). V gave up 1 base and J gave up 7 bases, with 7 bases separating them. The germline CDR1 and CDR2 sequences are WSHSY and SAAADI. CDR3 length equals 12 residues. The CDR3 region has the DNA TGCGCCAGCAGTGAGTTTCAGGGTGAAGCTTTCTTT. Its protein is CASSEFQGEAFF.

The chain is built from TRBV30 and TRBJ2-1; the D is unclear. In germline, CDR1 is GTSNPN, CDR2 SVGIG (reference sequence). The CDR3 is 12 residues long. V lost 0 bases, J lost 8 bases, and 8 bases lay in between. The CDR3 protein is CAWSVLMDEQFF. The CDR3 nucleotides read TGTGCCTGGAGTGTTCTCATGGATGAGCAGTTCTTC.

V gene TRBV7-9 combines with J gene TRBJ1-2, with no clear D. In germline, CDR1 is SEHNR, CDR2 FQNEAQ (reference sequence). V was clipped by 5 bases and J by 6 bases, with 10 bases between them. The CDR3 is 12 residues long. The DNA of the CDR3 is TGTGCCAGCAGCCTTCCAATACATGGCTACACCTTC. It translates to CASSLPIHGYTF.

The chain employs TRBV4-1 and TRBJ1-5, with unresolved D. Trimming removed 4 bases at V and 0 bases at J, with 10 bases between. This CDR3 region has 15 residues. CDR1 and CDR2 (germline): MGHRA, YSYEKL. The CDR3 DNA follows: TGCGCCAGCAGCCTTTTCGGCGATAGCAATCAGCCCCAGCATTTT. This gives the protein CASSLFGDSNQPQHF.

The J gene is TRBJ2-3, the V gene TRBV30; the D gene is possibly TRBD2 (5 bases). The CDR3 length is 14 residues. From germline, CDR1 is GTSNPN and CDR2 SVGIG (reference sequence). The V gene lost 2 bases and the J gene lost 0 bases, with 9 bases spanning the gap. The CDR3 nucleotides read TGTGCCTGGAGTAGAGCGGAGAGCACAGATACGCAGTATTTT. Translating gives CAWSRAESTDTQYF.

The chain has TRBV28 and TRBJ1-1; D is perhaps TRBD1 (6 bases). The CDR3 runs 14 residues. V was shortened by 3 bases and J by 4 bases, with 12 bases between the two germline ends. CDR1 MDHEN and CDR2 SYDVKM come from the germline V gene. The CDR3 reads CASSFDRTTTEAFF. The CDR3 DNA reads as TGTGCCAGCAGTTTTGACAGGACGACCACTGAAGCTTTCTTT.

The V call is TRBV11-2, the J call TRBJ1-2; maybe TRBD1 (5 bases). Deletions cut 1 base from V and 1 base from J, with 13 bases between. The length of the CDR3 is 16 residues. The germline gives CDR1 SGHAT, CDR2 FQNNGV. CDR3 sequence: CASSLGTQNINYGYTF. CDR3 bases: TGTGCCAGCAGCTTAGGGACACAAAATATTAACTATGGCTACACCTTC.

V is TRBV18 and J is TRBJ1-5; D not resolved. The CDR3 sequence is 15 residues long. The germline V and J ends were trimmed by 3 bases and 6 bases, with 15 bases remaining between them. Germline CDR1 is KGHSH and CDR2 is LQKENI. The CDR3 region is CASSPNTSRSQPQHF. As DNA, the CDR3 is TGTGCCAGCTCACCGAATACCTCCAGGAGTCAGCCCCAGCATTTT.

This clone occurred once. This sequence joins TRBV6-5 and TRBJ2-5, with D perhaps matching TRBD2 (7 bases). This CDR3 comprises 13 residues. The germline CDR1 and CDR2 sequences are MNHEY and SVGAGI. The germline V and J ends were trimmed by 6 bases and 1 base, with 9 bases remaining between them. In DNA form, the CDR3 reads TGTGCCAGCAGCCGGGGGGCCCAAGAGACCCAGTACTTC. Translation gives CASSRGAQETQYF.

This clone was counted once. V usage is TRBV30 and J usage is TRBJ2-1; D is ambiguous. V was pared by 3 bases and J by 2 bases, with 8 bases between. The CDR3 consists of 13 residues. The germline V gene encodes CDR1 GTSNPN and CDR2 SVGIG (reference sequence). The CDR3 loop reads CAWRSYTYNEQFF. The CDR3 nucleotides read TGTGCCTGGAGGTCGTATACCTACAATGAGCAGTTCTTC.